The following is a T cell receptor (beta chain) sequence with its context. These data originate in a study of OX40 agonist ivuxolimab in advanced cancers. On the study more broadly: The dose of intravenous ivuxolimab that patients received every 2 weeks ranged from 0.01 to 10 mg/kg. Partial responses, seen in three patients, involved one hepatocellular carcinoma and two cutaneous melanomas.

This table comes from immunoSEQ multiplex PCR, and its TCRdb copy is limited to in-frame clones, with some not included. The table records just over 95,000 clones, 90% of them present only once. The germline CDR1 and CDR2 sequences are MGHDK and SYGVNS. V lost 6 bases, J lost 7 bases, and 25 bases lay in between. This CDR3 region has 16 residues. The sequencing used CD4+ or CD8+ T cells sorted from blood, collected in a trial of the OX40 agonist ivuxolimab. V and J are TRBV25-1 and TRBJ2-7; possibly TRBD1 for D (7 bases). The source is an adult with an advanced solid tumor such as melanoma, head and neck, liver or kidney cancer. CDR3 in amino acids: CASSQAGGTDLREQYF. CDR3 DNA sequence: TGTGCCAGCAGCCAAGCCGGCGGGACAGACCTTAGGGAGCAGTACTTC.